The T cell receptor (beta chain) under discussion was sequenced for a study of blood T cells in healthy people across ages. General study points: Leaving the PBMCs unsorted stopped any conclusive comparison of naive versus antigen-experienced cells. Investigators viewed diversity estimates from one million T cells as underestimates, the study reported.

Germline-derived CDR1 and CDR2 are SNHLY and FYNNEI. The CDR3 extends over 14 amino acids. The germline V and J ends were trimmed by 6 bases and 0 bases, with 9 bases remaining between them. About this clonotype: Its antigen remains unknown.

Then a second PCR, running about 6 to 11 cycles, was carried out with a sample-barcoded 5' primer and a J-beta primer mix. Tagging of each cDNA molecule was performed by a template-switch adaptor with 12 random nucleotides. A minimum of 2.5 million CDR3-containing paired-end reads was obtained for each sample. TCRdb re-called the 5' RACE reads with MiXCR, one entry per CDR3 protein. Here the sample spans hundreds of thousands of distinct CDR3 sequences, around 20% being singletons. This clonotype was sampled from a man between 65 and 85 years old in good health. This sequence joins TRBV2 and TRBJ1-3; D unclear. The specimen sequenced was blood. The DNA of the CDR3 is TGTGCCAGCAGCAAGTGGTCCTCTGGAAACACCATATATTTT. This encodes CASSKWSSGNTIYF. The full variable domain, completed using reference TRBV2 and TRBJ1-3, is EPEVTQTPSHQVTQMGQEVILRCVPISNHLYFYWYRQILGQKVEFLVSFYNNEISEKSEIFDDQFSVERPDGSNFTLKIRSTKLEDSAMYFCASSKWSSGNTIYFGEGSWLTVV.